Listed below are T cell receptor beta chains from one sample, sequenced in a study of long-term antiretroviral therapy in people with HIV. Produced via immunoSEQ multiplex PCR; TCRdb's table is partial and in-frame only. The sample has 25,000 to 35,000 clones; approximately 93% are singletons. Sequences were derived from unsorted PBMCs, sampled 3.1 years after starting antiretroviral therapy. All receptors derive from a man between 18 and 35 years old with HIV. CDR3s include the opening cysteine and the closing phenylalanine or tryptophan. Each record gives: J gene, clone size, V gene, CDR3 length, D gene, CDR3 protein, CDR3 DNA. The D gene is left open where the match is weak. The listing skips clone size in some rows; elsewhere it reads once, few, many or a size class.

J gene: TRBJ2-5
clone size: once
V gene: TRBV9
CDR3 length: 14
D gene: TRBD1
CDR3 protein: CASSVGTGRETQYF
CDR3 DNA: TGTGCCAGCAGCGTTGGGACAGGGCGAGAGACCCAGTACTTC

J gene: TRBJ2-3
clone size: -
V gene: TRBV19
CDR3 length: 15
D gene: TRBD2
CDR3 protein: CASSIAGAGADTQYF
CDR3 DNA: TGTGCCAGTAGTATCGCCGGAGCGGGGGCAGATACGCAGTATTTT

J gene: TRBJ2-1
clone size: -
V gene: TRBV4-3
CDR3 length: 16
D gene: -
CDR3 protein: CASLPRGDRSYNEQFF
CDR3 DNA: TGCGCCAGCCTACCCCGGGGGGACAGGAGCTACAATGAGCAGTTCTTC

J gene: TRBJ2-7
clone size: -
V gene: TRBV27
CDR3 length: 14
D gene: -
CDR3 protein: CASSLDRRATRQYF
CDR3 DNA: TGTGCCAGCAGTTTAGACAGGCGTGCGACACGGCAGTACTTC

J gene: TRBJ1-1
clone size: -
V gene: TRBV20-1
CDR3 length: 11
D gene: TRBD1
CDR3 protein: CSAEGAGEAFF
CDR3 DNA: TGCAGTGCAGAGGGGGCCGGTGAAGCTTTCTTT

J gene: TRBJ2-7
clone size: -
V gene: TRBV2
CDR3 length: 13
D gene: -
CDR3 protein: CASHRVSPYEQYF
CDR3 DNA: TGTGCCAGCCACAGGGTATCGCCTTACGAGCAGTACTTC

J gene: TRBJ2-7
clone size: -
V gene: TRBV7-9
CDR3 length: 12
D gene: -
CDR3 protein: CASSPVTDEQYF
CDR3 DNA: TGTGCCAGCAGCCCCGTAACAGACGAGCAGTACTTC

J gene: TRBJ1-1
clone size: -
V gene: TRBV19
CDR3 length: 14
D gene: -
CDR3 protein: CASSANPGVAEAFF
CDR3 DNA: TGTGCCAGTAGTGCCAATCCAGGGGTCGCTGAAGCTTTCTTT

J gene: TRBJ1-1
clone size: -
V gene: TRBV7-9
CDR3 length: 15
D gene: -
CDR3 protein: CASSVGDSGRSEAFF
CDR3 DNA: TGTGCCAGCAGCGTGGGAGACAGCGGTCGGTCTGAAGCTTTCTTT

J gene: TRBJ2-3
clone size: -
V gene: TRBV5-1
CDR3 length: 15
D gene: TRBD2
CDR3 protein: CASRSLSGSTDTQYF
CDR3 DNA: TGCGCCAGCAGATCCCTTAGCGGGAGTACAGATACGCAGTATTTT

J gene: TRBJ1-2
clone size: -
V gene: TRBV19
CDR3 length: 14
D gene: TRBD1
CDR3 protein: CASSIQGANYGYTF
CDR3 DNA: TGTGCCAGTAGTATACAGGGGGCGAACTATGGCTACACCTTC

J gene: TRBJ1-3
clone size: once
V gene: TRBV30
CDR3 length: 14
D gene: -
CDR3 protein: CAWQTGISGNTIYF
CDR3 DNA: TGTGCCTGGCAAACGGGGATCTCTGGAAACACCATATATTTT

J gene: TRBJ1-5
clone size: -
V gene: TRBV6-6
CDR3 length: 16
D gene: TRBD1
CDR3 protein: CASSYSGRDRGQPQHF
CDR3 DNA: TGTGCCAGCAGTTACTCGGGAAGGGACAGAGGTCAGCCCCAGCATTTT

J gene: TRBJ1-1
clone size: -
V gene: TRBV7-6
CDR3 length: 15
D gene: -
CDR3 protein: CASSPGSGGGTEAFF
CDR3 DNA: TGTGCCAGCAGCCCAGGGTCCGGGGGTGGCACTGAAGCTTTCTTT

J gene: TRBJ1-5
clone size: -
V gene: TRBV2
CDR3 length: 16
D gene: -
CDR3 protein: CASSEESVTDNQPQHF
CDR3 DNA: TGTGCCAGCAGTGAAGAGTCTGTGACAGATAATCAGCCCCAGCATTTT

J gene: TRBJ1-1
clone size: -
V gene: TRBV5-1
CDR3 length: 14
D gene: -
CDR3 protein: CASSLGRGNTEAFF
CDR3 DNA: TGCGCCAGCAGCTTGGGACGAGGGAACACTGAAGCTTTCTTT

J gene: TRBJ1-2
clone size: -
V gene: TRBV5-6
CDR3 length: 13
D gene: TRBD1
CDR3 protein: CASSGQGHYGYTF
CDR3 DNA: TGTGCCAGCAGCGGACAGGGTCACTATGGCTACACCTTC

J gene: TRBJ2-5
clone size: -
V gene: TRBV19
CDR3 length: 13
D gene: -
CDR3 protein: CASSIDRGETQYF
CDR3 DNA: TGTGCCAGTAGTATAGACAGGGGAGAGACCCAGTACTTC

J gene: TRBJ2-1
clone size: -
V gene: TRBV5-4
CDR3 length: 14
D gene: -
CDR3 protein: CASSLRGSYNEQFF
CDR3 DNA: TGTGCCAGCAGCTTGAGAGGGTCCTACAATGAGCAGTTCTTC

J gene: TRBJ1-1
clone size: -
V gene: TRBV29-1
CDR3 length: 11
D gene: -
CDR3 protein: CSVENSFEAFF
CDR3 DNA: TGCAGCGTTGAGAATAGCTTTGAAGCTTTCTTT

J gene: TRBJ1-1
clone size: -
V gene: TRBV18
CDR3 length: 13
D gene: -
CDR3 protein: CASSEQGNTEAFF
CDR3 DNA: TGTGCCAGCTCGGAACAGGGGAACACTGAAGCTTTCTTT

J gene: TRBJ2-1
clone size: -
V gene: TRBV4-3
CDR3 length: 16
D gene: TRBD1
CDR3 protein: CASSPNFEWGQLEQFF
CDR3 DNA: TGCGCCAGCAGCCCAAACTTTGAGTGGGGACAGCTGGAGCAGTTCTTC

J gene: TRBJ2-7
clone size: -
V gene: TRBV7-6
CDR3 length: 12
D gene: -
CDR3 protein: CASSLLDYEQYF
CDR3 DNA: TGTGCCAGCAGCTTATTGGACTACGAGCAGTACTTC

J gene: TRBJ2-2
clone size: -
V gene: TRBV5-1
CDR3 length: 13
D gene: -
CDR3 protein: CASSPTRDGELFF
CDR3 DNA: TGCGCCAGCAGCCCCACCCGTGACGGGGAGCTGTTTTTT

J gene: TRBJ1-2
clone size: -
V gene: TRBV6-5
CDR3 length: 15
D gene: -
CDR3 protein: CASSYGGENNYGYTF
CDR3 DNA: TGTGCCAGCAGTTACGGGGGGGAGAACAACTATGGCTACACCTTC

J gene: TRBJ2-7
clone size: -
V gene: TRBV5-1
CDR3 length: 13
D gene: -
CDR3 protein: CASSRGLELEQYF
CDR3 DNA: TGCGCCAGCAGCCGAGGTTTGGAACTCGAGCAGTACTTC

J gene: TRBJ1-1
clone size: -
V gene: TRBV7-6
CDR3 length: 13
D gene: -
CDR3 protein: CASSAQLDTEAFF
CDR3 DNA: TGTGCCAGCAGCGCTCAATTGGATACTGAAGCTTTCTTT

J gene: TRBJ1-2
clone size: -
V gene: TRBV19
CDR3 length: 17
D gene: -
CDR3 protein: CASRGSDTSYPIDGYTF
CDR3 DNA: TGTGCCAGTAGAGGTTCGGACACCTCCTACCCAATCGATGGCTACACCTTC

J gene: TRBJ2-3
clone size: -
V gene: TRBV7-9
CDR3 length: 13
D gene: -
CDR3 protein: CASSLVGTDTQYF
CDR3 DNA: TGTGCCAGCAGCTTAGTGGGCACAGATACGCAGTATTTT

J gene: TRBJ2-1
clone size: -
V gene: TRBV27
CDR3 length: 15
D gene: -
CDR3 protein: CASSPPAGHRNEQFF
CDR3 DNA: TGTGCCAGCAGCCCACCCGCGGGGCATCGGAATGAGCAGTTCTTC

J gene: TRBJ1-4
clone size: -
V gene: TRBV10-3
CDR3 length: 11
D gene: -
CDR3 protein: CAIGRGEKLFF
CDR3 DNA: TGTGCCATCGGGCGTGGTGAAAAACTGTTTTTT

J gene: TRBJ1-1
clone size: -
V gene: TRBV2
CDR3 length: 15
D gene: -
CDR3 protein: CARQSPGAEWDEAFF
CDR3 DNA: TGTGCCAGACAATCCCCCGGGGCTGAGTGGGATGAAGCTTTCTTT

J gene: TRBJ2-7
clone size: -
V gene: TRBV27
CDR3 length: 13
D gene: -
CDR3 protein: CASSFGPNYEQYF
CDR3 DNA: TGTGCCAGCAGTTTCGGGCCTAACTACGAGCAGTACTTC

J gene: TRBJ1-2
clone size: -
V gene: TRBV7-9
CDR3 length: 11
D gene: TRBD1
CDR3 protein: CAIRDRNGYTF
CDR3 DNA: TGTGCCATCAGGGACAGGAATGGCTACACCTTC

J gene: TRBJ2-2
clone size: -
V gene: TRBV9
CDR3 length: 14
D gene: -
CDR3 protein: CASSVVQGHGELFF
CDR3 DNA: TGTGCCAGCAGCGTCGTACAGGGTCACGGGGAGCTGTTTTTT

J gene: TRBJ2-1
clone size: -
V gene: TRBV7-2
CDR3 length: 15
D gene: TRBD2
CDR3 protein: CASSLGGGGDNEQFF
CDR3 DNA: TGTGCCAGCAGCTTAGGCGGGGGAGGGGACAATGAGCAGTTCTTC

J gene: TRBJ2-6
clone size: -
V gene: TRBV12-5
CDR3 length: 16
D gene: -
CDR3 protein: CASGLFRGSGANVLTF
CDR3 DNA: TGTGCTAGTGGTTTGTTCCGGGGCTCTGGGGCCAACGTCCTGACTTTC

J gene: TRBJ2-1
clone size: -
V gene: TRBV11-2
CDR3 length: 16
D gene: TRBD2
CDR3 protein: CASRPISGSSYNEQFF
CDR3 DNA: TGTGCCAGCAGACCCATTAGCGGGAGCTCCTACAATGAGCAGTTCTTC

J gene: TRBJ2-3
clone size: once
V gene: TRBV2
CDR3 length: 15
D gene: -
CDR3 protein: CASSGGRRLTDTQYF
CDR3 DNA: TGTGCCAGCAGTGGGGGACGGCGTCTCACAGATACGCAGTATTTT

J gene: TRBJ1-2
clone size: -
V gene: TRBV4-2
CDR3 length: 17
D gene: TRBD1
CDR3 protein: CASSQDPSGQGDYGYTF
CDR3 DNA: TGTGCCAGCAGCCAAGATCCTTCGGGACAGGGGGACTATGGCTACACCTTC

J gene: TRBJ1-5
clone size: -
V gene: TRBV21-1
CDR3 length: 19
D gene: -
CDR3 protein: CASSKVGTLKVVSNQPQHF
CDR3 DNA: TGTGCCAGCAGCAAAGTGGGGACACTCAAGGTGGTAAGCAATCAGCCCCAGCATTTT

J gene: TRBJ1-5
clone size: -
V gene: TRBV19
CDR3 length: 13
D gene: -
CDR3 protein: CASSTTANQPQHF
CDR3 DNA: TGTGCCAGTAGTACTACAGCCAATCAGCCCCAGCATTTT

J gene: TRBJ2-7
clone size: -
V gene: TRBV6-6
CDR3 length: 13
D gene: -
CDR3 protein: CASSPGQSYEQYF
CDR3 DNA: TGTGCCAGCAGCCCCGGACAATCCTACGAGCAGTACTTC

J gene: TRBJ1-2
clone size: -
V gene: TRBV19
CDR3 length: 15
D gene: -
CDR3 protein: CASSILFEDEGGYTF
CDR3 DNA: TGTGCCAGTAGTATCCTGTTCGAGGACGAAGGCGGCTACACCTTC